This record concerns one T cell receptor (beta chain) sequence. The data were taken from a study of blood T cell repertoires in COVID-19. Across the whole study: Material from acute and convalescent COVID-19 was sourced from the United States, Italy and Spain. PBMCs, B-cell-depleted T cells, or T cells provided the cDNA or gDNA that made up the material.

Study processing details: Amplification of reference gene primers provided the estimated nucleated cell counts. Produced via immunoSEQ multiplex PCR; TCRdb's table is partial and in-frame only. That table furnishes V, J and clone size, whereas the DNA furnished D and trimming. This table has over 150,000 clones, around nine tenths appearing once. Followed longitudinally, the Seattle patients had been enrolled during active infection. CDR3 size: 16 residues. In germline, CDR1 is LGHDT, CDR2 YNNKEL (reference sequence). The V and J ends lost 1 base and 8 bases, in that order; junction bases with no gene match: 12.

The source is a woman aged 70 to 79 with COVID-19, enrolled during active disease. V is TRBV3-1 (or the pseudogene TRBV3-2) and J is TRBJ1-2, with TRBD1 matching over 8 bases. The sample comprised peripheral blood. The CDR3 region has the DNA TGTGCCAGCAGCCAAGGAGTTACAGGGGGGCTGTTGGGCTACACCTTC. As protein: CASSQGVTGGLLGYTF.